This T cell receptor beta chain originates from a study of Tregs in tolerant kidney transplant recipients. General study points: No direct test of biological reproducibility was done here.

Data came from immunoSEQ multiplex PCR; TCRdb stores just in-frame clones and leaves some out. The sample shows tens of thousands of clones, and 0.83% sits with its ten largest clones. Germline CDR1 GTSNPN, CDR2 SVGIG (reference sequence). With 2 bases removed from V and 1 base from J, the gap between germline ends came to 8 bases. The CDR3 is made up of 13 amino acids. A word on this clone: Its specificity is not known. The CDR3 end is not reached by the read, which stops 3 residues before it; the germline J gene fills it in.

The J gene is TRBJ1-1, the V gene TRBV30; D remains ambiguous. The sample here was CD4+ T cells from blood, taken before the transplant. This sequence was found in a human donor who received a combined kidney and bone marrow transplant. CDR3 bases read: TGTGCCTGGAGTTATCGCGAGAACACTGAA. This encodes CAWSYRENTE. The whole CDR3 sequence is CAWSYRENTEAFF.